This TCR beta chain was identified in a study of shared clonotypes between healthy human individuals. Study background: Participating donors consisted of two women and three men aged 18 to 49.

In the authors' methods: As immunoSEQ supplied junction-only sequences (without quality scores), filtering differed. TCRdb's copy holds only in-frame clones and misses some; the assay was immunoSEQ multiplex PCR. V and J calls and clone size follow that table, whereas D and trimming were derived from the DNA. There are approximately 2,300,000 clones in the sample; 85% to 95% occur only once, and approximately 0.4% lies in the top ten. Broader study findings: Incomplete sequencing of sorted subsets was indicated by rarefaction despite large depth. The researchers took only blood, and tissue repertoires probably look different.

Worth noting for this clone: Its specificity is not known.

Looked up from germline, CDR1 is SNHLY and CDR2 is FYNNEI. The CDR3 totals 14 residues. The J segment lost 4 bases and the V segment lost 6 bases, leaving 5 bases of the junction unmatched. The receptor was derived from a young man in good health. Some clones in this sample may be carry-over from other donors' samples. J is TRBJ2-2 and V is TRBV2; 7 bases line up with TRBD1. Input material: naive CD4+ T cells from PBMCs. Sample subset: CD45RA+ positively selected. The CDR3 nucleotides are TGTGCCAGCAGGAACAGGGGTGGCACCGGGGAGCTGTTTTTT. It yields the protein CASRNRGGTGELFF.